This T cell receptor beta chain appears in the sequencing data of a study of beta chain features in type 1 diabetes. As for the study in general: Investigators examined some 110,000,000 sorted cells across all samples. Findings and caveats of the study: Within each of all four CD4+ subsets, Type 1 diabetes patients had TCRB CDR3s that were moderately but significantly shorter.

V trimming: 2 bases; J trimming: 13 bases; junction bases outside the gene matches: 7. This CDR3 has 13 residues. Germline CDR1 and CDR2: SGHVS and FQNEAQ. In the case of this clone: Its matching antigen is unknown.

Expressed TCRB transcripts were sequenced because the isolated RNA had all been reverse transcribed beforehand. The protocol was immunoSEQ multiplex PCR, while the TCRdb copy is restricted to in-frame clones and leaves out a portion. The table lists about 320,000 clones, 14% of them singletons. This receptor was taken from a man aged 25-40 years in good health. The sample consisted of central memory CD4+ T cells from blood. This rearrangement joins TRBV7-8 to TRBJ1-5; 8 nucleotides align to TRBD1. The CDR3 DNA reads TGTGCCAGCAGCTTACGTACAGGGGGAGTTCAGCATTTT. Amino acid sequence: CASSLRTGGVQHF.